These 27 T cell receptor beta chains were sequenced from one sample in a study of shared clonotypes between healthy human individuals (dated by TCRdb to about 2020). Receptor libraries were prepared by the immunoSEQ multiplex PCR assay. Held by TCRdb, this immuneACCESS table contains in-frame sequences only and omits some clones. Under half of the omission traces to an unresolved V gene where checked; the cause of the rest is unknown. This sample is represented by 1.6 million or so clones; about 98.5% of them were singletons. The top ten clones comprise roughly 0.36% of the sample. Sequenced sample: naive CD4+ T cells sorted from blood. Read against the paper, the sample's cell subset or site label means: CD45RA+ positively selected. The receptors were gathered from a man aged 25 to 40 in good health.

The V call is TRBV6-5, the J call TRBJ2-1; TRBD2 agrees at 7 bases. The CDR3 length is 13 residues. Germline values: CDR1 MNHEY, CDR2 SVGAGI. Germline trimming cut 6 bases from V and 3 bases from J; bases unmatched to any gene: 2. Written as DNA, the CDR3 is TGTGCCAGCAGAGCTAGCGGCTACAATGAGCAGTTCTTC. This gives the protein CASRASGYNEQFF.

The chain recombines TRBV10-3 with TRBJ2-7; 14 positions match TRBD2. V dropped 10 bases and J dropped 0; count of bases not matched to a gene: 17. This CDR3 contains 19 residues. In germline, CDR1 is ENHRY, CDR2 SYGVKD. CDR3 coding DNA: TGTGCCACCATTCCCTCCGGGACTAGCGGGAGTGGGGGCTCCTACGAGCAGTACTTC. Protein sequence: CATIPSGTSGSGGSYEQYF.

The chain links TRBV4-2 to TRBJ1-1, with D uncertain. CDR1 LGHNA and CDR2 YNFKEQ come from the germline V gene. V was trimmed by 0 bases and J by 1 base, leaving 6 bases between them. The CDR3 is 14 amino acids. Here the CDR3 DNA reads TGTGCCAGCAGCCAAGATCCAGAGAACACTGAAGCTTTCTTT. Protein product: CASSQDPENTEAFF.

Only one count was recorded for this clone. The CDR3 DNA reads TGTGCCAGCAGCCCCAGGGACAGGGGTCGGAACACTGAAGCTTTCTTT. Encoded protein: CASSPRDRGRNTEAFF. The V call is TRBV5-5, the J call TRBJ1-1; 10 bases fit TRBD1. Per germline, CDR1 SGHKS and CDR2 YYEKEE (reference sequence). The CDR3 runs to 16 residues. Unmatched junction bases numbered 7, after V lost 4 bases and J lost 1 base.

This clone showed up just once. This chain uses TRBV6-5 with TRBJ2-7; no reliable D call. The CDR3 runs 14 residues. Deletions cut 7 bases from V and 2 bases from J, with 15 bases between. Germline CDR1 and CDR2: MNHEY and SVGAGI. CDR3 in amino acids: CASTSPGLTYEQYF. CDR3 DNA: TGTGCCAGCACCTCTCCTGGGCTGACCTACGAGCAGTACTTC.

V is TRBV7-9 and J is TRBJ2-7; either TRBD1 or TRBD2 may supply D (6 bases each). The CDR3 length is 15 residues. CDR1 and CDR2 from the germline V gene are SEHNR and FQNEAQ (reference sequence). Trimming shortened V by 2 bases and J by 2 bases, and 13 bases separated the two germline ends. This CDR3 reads CASSLREAGAYEQYF. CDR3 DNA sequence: TGTGCCAGCAGCTTAAGGGAGGCAGGGGCCTACGAGCAGTACTTC.

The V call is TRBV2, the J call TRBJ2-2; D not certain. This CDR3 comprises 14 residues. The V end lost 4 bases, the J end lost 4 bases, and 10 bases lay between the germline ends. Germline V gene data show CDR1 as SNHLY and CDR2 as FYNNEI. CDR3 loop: CASSAGPGTGELFF. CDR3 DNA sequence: TGTGCCAGCAGTGCGGGCCCGGGCACCGGGGAGCTGTTTTTT.

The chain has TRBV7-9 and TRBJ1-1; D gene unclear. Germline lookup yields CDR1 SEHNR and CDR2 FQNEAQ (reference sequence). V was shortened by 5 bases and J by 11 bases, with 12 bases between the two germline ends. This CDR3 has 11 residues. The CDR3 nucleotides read TGTGCCAGCAGCATCACCGTTCAGGCTTTCTTT. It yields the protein CASSITVQAFF. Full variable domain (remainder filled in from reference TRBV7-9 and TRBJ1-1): DTGVSQNPRHKITKRGQNVTFRCDPISEHNRLYWYRQTLGQGPEFLTYFQNEAQLEKSRLLSDRFSAERPKGSFSTLEIQRTEQGDSAMYLCASSITVQAFFGQGTRLTVV.

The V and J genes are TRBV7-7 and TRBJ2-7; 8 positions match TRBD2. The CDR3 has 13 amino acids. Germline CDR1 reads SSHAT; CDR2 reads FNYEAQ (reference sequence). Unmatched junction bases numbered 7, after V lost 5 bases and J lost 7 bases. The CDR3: CASSAAGVGEQYF. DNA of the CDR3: TGTGCCAGCAGCGCAGCGGGGGTCGGGGAGCAGTACTTC.

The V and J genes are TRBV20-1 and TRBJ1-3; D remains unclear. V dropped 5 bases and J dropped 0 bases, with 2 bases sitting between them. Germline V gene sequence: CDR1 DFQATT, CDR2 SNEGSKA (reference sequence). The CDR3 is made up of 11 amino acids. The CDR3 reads CSAASGNTIYF. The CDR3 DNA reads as TGCAGTGCTGCCTCTGGAAACACCATATATTTT.

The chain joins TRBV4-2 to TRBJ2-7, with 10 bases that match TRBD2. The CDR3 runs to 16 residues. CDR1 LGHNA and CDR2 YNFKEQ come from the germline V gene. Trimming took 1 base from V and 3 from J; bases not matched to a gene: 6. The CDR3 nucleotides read TGTGCCAGCAGCCAAGGATCTAGCGGGAGAGACTACGAGCAGTACTTC. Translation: CASSQGSSGRDYEQYF.

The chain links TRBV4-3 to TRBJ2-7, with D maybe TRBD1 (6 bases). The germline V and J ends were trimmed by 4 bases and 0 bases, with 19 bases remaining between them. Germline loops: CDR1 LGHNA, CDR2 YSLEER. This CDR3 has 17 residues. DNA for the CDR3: TGCGCCAGCAGCCCGAGCCCTCCAGGGGTCCTCTCCTACGAGCAGTACTTC. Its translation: CASSPSPPGVLSYEQYF.

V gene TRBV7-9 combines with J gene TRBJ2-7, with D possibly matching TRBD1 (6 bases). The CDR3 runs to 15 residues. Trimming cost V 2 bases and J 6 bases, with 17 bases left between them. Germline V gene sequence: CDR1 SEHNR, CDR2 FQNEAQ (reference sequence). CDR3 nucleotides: TGTGCCAGCAGCTTATTCAGGCAGGGGATCGCCGAGCAGTACTTC. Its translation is CASSLFRQGIAEQYF.

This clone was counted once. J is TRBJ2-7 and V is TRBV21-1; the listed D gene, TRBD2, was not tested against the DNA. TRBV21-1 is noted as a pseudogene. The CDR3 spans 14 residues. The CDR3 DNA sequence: TGTGCCAGCAGCAAGGAGGGCGCGGGATACGAGCAGTACTTC. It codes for CASSKEGAGYEQYF.

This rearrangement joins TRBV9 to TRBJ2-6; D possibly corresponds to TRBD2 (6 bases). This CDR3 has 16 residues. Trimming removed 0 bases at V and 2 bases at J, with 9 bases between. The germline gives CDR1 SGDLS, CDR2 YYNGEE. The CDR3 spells CASSVVGGTGANVLTF. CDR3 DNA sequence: TGTGCCAGCAGCGTAGTCGGAGGGACTGGGGCCAACGTCCTGACTTTC.

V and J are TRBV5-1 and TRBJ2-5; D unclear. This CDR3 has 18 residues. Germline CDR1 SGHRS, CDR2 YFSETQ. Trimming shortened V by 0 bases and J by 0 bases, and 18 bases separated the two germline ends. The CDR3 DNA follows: TGCGCCAGCAGCTTGGCCTCGCTCGCCGGGTCGTACCAAGAGACCCAGTACTTC. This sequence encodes CASSLASLAGSYQETQYF.

The CDR3 here is CASSLVISKQETQYF. The CDR3 bases are TGTGCCAGCAGCTTAGTCATTTCAAAACAAGAGACCCAGTACTTC. This chain links TRBV7-2 with TRBJ2-5; D call uncertain. In germline, CDR1 is SGHTA, CDR2 FQGNSA. The CDR3 is made up of 15 amino acids. Between the trimmed V and J ends, which lost 1 base and 2 bases, there was a span of 11 bases. The full variable domain, completed using reference TRBV7-2 and TRBJ2-5, is GAGVSQSPSNKVTEKGKDVELRCDPISGHTALYWYRQSLGQGLEFLIYFQGNSAPDKSGLPSDRFSAERTGGSVSTLTIQRTQQEDSAVYLCASSLVISKQETQYFGPGTRLLVL.

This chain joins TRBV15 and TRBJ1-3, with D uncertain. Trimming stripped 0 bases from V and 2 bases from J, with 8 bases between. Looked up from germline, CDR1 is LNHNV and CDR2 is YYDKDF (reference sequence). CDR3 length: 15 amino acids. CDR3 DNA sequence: TGTGCCACCAGCAGAGAGGCGGGGACTGGAAACACCATATATTTT. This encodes CATSREAGTGNTIYF.

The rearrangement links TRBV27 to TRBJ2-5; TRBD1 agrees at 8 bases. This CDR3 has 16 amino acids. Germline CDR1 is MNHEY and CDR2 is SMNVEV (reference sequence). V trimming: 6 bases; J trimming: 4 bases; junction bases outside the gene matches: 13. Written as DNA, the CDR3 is TGTGCCAGCAGCTGGGGAAACAGGGGGTATGGAGAGACCCAGTACTTC. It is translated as CASSWGNRGYGETQYF.

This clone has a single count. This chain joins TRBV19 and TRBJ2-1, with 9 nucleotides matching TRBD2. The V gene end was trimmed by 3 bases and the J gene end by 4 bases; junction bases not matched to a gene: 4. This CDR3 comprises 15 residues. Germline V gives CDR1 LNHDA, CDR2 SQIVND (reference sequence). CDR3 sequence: CASSISTSGYNEQFF. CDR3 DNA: TGTGCCAGTAGTATTTCGACTAGCGGATACAATGAGCAGTTCTTC.

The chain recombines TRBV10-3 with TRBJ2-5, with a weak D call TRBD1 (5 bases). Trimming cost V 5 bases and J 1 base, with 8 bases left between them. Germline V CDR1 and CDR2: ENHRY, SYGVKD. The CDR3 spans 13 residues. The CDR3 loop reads CAISWTPQETQYF. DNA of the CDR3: TGTGCCATCAGTTGGACACCCCAAGAGACCCAGTACTTC.

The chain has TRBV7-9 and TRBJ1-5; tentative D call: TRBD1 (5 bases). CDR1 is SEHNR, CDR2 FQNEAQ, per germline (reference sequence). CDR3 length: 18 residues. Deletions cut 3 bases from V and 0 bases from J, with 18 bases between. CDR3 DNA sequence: TGTGCCAGCAGCTTCAGTTCCGGGACTCCATATAGCAATCAGCCCCAGCATTTT. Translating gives CASSFSSGTPYSNQPQHF.

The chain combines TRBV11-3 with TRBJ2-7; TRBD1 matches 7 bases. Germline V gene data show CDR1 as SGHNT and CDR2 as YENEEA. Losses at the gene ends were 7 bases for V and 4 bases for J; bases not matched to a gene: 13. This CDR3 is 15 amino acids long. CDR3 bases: TGTGCCAGCACCAGACCTCGACAGGGAAAGTACGAGCAGTACTTC. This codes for CASTRPRQGKYEQYF.

The CDR3 sequence is CASSPSSTALNTEAFF. Written as DNA, the CDR3 is TGTGCCAGCTCACCAAGTTCGACAGCTCTGAACACTGAAGCTTTCTTT. V is TRBV18 and J is TRBJ1-1; TRBD1 might be the D (5 bases). The CDR3 has 16 residues. The ends were cut back, 2 bases at V and 0 bases at J, with 13 bases in the middle. The germline CDR1 and CDR2 sequences are KGHSH and LQKENI. Supplemented by reference TRBV18 and TRBJ1-1, the full variable domain reads NAGVMQNPRHLVRRRGQEARLRCSPMKGHSHVYWYRQLPEEGLKFMVYLQKENIIDESGMPKERFSAEFPKEGPSILRIQQVVRGDSAAYFCASSPSSTALNTEAFFGQGTRLTVV.

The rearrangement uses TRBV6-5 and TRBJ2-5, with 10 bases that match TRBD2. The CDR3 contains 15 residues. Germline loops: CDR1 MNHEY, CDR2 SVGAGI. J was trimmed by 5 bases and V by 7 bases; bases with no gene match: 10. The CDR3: CASIKREGLWETQYF. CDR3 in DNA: TGTGCCAGCATAAAGCGGGAGGGCCTTTGGGAGACCCAGTACTTC.

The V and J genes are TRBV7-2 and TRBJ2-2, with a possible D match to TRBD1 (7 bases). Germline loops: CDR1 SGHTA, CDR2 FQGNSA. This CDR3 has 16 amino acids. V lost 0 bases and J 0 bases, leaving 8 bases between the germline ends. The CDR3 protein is CASSLARGANTGELFF. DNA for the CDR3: TGTGCCAGCAGCTTAGCCAGGGGGGCGAACACCGGGGAGCTGTTTTTT.

The CDR3 sequence is CASRAGGLGSGETQYF. The CDR3, as DNA: TGTGCCAGCAGAGCGGGTGGATTGGGAAGTGGAGAGACCCAGTACTTC. This chain connects TRBV7-9 to TRBJ2-5; D possibly corresponds to TRBD2 (6 bases). Germline assignment: CDR1 SEHNR and CDR2 FQNEAQ (reference sequence). This CDR3 contains 16 residues. V was clipped by 6 bases and J by 4 bases, with 21 bases between them.